This T cell receptor beta chain was sequenced for a study of cytomegalovirus exposure and HLA in healthy donors. V trimming: 4 bases; J trimming: 4 bases; junction bases outside the gene matches: 7. Germline assignment: CDR1 SGDLS and CDR2 YYNGEE. CDR3 length: 15 residues. It was with 60 Vbeta and 13 Jbeta primers that the PCR ran. Assay: immunoSEQ multiplex PCR; the TCRdb copy retains only in-frame clones and omits some. Of about 160,000 clones listed, approximately 81% are singletons. This clone has only one observation. Its specificity is not known. Whole-study findings and limits: Altogether, around 160 TCR beta chains were recorded as cytomegalovirus-associated.

The source of this sequence is a male donor in good health and CMV-seronegative. Sequencing was performed on PBMCs. The V call is TRBV9, the J call TRBJ2-5; 10 bases fit TRBD2. This CDR3 is CASSSGLAVGETQYF. CDR3 in DNA: TGTGCCAGCAGCAGCGGACTAGCGGTGGGAGAGACCCAGTACTTC. Variable domain in full (rest from reference TRBV9 and TRBJ2-5): DSGVTQTPKHLITATGQRVTLRCSPRSGDLSVYWYQQSLDQGLQFLIQYYNGEERAKGNILERFSAQQFPDLHSELNLSSLELGDSALYFCASSSGLAVGETQYFGPGTRLLVL.